This passage covers 27 T cell receptor beta chains from one sample sequenced in a study of immune characterization of retroperitoneal liposarcoma (dated by TCRdb to about 2019). The method behind the library was PCR. TCRdb names NextSeq 500 as the instrument used. In TCRdb, the public reads were trimmed at Q25 with fastp and aligned with MiXCR, with productive beta chains retained. When rows share a CDR3 protein, they turn into one entry using the most common DNA and genes. The sample profile shows roughly 11,000 distinct CDR3 sequences; 27% of them were found once. Clones ranked in the top ten supply roughly 7.6% of the sample. The material sequenced was tumor tissue. The receptors were gathered from a male donor with retroperitoneal liposarcoma.

This sequence joins TRBV6-6 and TRBJ1-2; weak D call: TRBD1 (5 bases). This CDR3 is 16 amino acids long. CDR1 is MNHNY and CDR2 is SVGAGI in the germline V gene (reference sequence). Trimming removed 0 bases from V and 4 bases from J, with 15 bases in between. The CDR3 spells CASSYSMAGKAYGYTF. CDR3 nucleotides: TGTGCCAGCAGTTACTCAATGGCAGGGAAGGCCTATGGCTACACCTTC.

The genes are TRBV7-6 and TRBJ2-1; D tentatively fits TRBD1 or TRBD2 (5 bases each). The V gene lost 1 base and the J gene lost 10 bases, with 17 bases spanning the gap. Germline-derived CDR1 and CDR2 are SGHVS and FNYEAQ. The CDR3 runs 15 residues. The CDR3 region has the DNA TGTGCCAGCAGCTTAGATGAGGGGCCCACCTACGAGCAGTTCTTC. It translates to CASSLDEGPTYEQFF.

This clonotype is termed medium-sized. An end of the junction does not agree with germline; a read error may underlie this. The chain links TRBV27 to TRBJ2-6; D call uncertain. The CDR3 runs to 13 residues. Germline V gene lookup returns CDR1 MNHEY and CDR2 SMNVEV (reference sequence). The CDR3 bases are TGTGCCTGCAGAAGATCTGGGGCCAACGTCCTGACTTTC. This encodes CACRRSGANVLTF.

The genes are TRBV5-6 and TRBJ2-2; 9 bases fit TRBD2. CDR3 length equals 16 residues. Looked up from germline, CDR1 is SGHDT and CDR2 is YYEEEE. The junction had 8 bases not matched to a gene; V was cut back by 5 bases and J by 3 bases. CDR3 coding DNA: TGTGCCAGCAGAGCCCAAGCGGGGGGATACACCGGGGAGCTGTTTTTT. Its protein product is CASRAQAGGYTGELFF.

This clonotype ranks as medium-sized. This chain joins TRBV6-1 and TRBJ2-1; D is unclear. The last part of the DNA fits TRBJ2-5 better; the J call may be wrong. This CDR3 contains 12 residues. Looked up from germline, CDR1 is MNHNS and CDR2 is SASEGT. CDR3 sequence reads: CASSHDGETQYF. The CDR3 nucleotides are TGTGCCAGCAGTCACGATGGAGAGACCCAGTACTTC.

The rearrangement uses TRBV6-2 or TRBV6-3 and TRBJ2-1, with TRBD2 as a possible D gene (6 bases). The germline V and J ends were trimmed by 6 bases and 2 bases, with 11 bases remaining between them. The CDR3 sequence is 14 residues long. Germline loops: CDR1 MNHEY, CDR2 SVGEGT. The CDR3 nucleotides are TGTGCCAGCAGGGAGGGCCCCGCCTACAATGAGCAGTTCTTC. Residues: CASREGPAYNEQFF.

This clonotype rates as medium-sized (0.01 to 0.1%). This rearrangement joins TRBV6-1 to TRBJ2-3; 10 bases are shared with TRBD2. CDR1 and CDR2 (germline): MNHNS, SASEGT. V shed 5 bases and J 2 bases; nucleotides not matched to a gene: 4. The CDR3 loop spans 15 amino acids. In nucleotides, the CDR3 is TGTGCCAGCAGTTCAGGACTAGCGGCCACAGATACGCAGTATTTT. It codes for CASSSGLAATDTQYF.

The chain recombines TRBV6-6 with TRBJ2-4, with 10 positions matching TRBD2. The J call is doubtful: the DNA matches TRBJ2-7 better. Germline CDR1 MNHNY, CDR2 SVGAGI (reference sequence). This CDR3 has 15 amino acids. The CDR3 is CASSYGPSGSYEQYF. For the CDR3, the DNA is TGTGCCAGCAGTTACGGGCCTAGCGGGAGCTACGAGCAGTACTTC.

The chain uses TRBV12-3 or TRBV12-4 and TRBJ2-5; D uncertain. With 2 bases removed from V and 5 bases from J, the gap between germline ends came to 12 bases. The CDR3 has 14 amino acids. The CDR3 nucleotides are TGTGCCAGCAGTTTACGGCCGGAGAGGGAGACCCAGTACTTC. Translated, it gives CASSLRPERETQYF.

This clonotype was picked up many times. The V gene is TRBV6-1, the J gene TRBJ1-2, with D unclear. Germline CDR1 MNHNS, CDR2 SASEGT. The CDR3 extends over 13 amino acids. V lost 2 bases to trimming and J lost 9 bases, with 13 bases between them. This CDR3 is CASSELDSRSYTF. The CDR3 DNA follows: TGTGCCAGCAGTGAATTGGATTCTCGGAGCTACACCTTC.

The sample holds a few counts of this clonotype. The chain combines TRBV6-9 with TRBJ2-5; D remains unclear. TRBJ2-1 explains the end of the DNA better; the J call may be wrong. Looked up from germline, CDR1 is MNHGY and CDR2 is SVAAGI. The CDR3 consists of 12 residues. CDR3 in DNA: TGTGCCAGCAGTTACGGGCTAGATGAGCAGTTCTTC. As protein: CASSYGLDEQFF.

This chain joins TRBV12-3 or TRBV12-4 and TRBJ1-5; the D is unclear. This CDR3 comprises 12 residues. V lost 1 base and J 7 bases, leaving 5 bases between the germline ends. In DNA, the CDR3 is TGTGCCAGCAGTTTAGTGCCCCAGCCCCAGCATTTT. It translates to CASSLVPQPQHF.

This clonotype has a single count. The V call is TRBV7-2, the J call TRBJ2-3; no clear D. There are 12 residues in the CDR3. CDR1 and CDR2 from the germline V gene are SGHTA and FQGNSA. V gave up 1 base and J gave up 4 bases, with 3 bases separating them. The CDR3 sequence is CASSLESDTQYF. CDR3 nucleotides: TGTGCCAGCAGCTTAGAATCAGATACGCAGTATTTT.

V gene TRBV6-4 combines with J gene TRBJ2-1; the D gene is possibly TRBD2 (7 bases). Germline V gene sequence: CDR1 MRHNA, CDR2 SNTAGT. V was cut by 3 bases and J by 5 bases, with 14 bases left in between. The CDR3 contains 15 residues. CDR3 in amino acids: CASSETGGGNNEQFF. DNA of the CDR3: TGTGCCAGCAGTGAAACTGGGGGGGGCAACAATGAGCAGTTCTTC.

The V call is TRBV7-2, the J call TRBJ2-3; D is possibly TRBD2 (5 bases). The CDR3 covers 16 residues. Trimming took off 4 bases at V and 2 bases at J, with 16 bases between the two ends. Germline V gives CDR1 SGHTA, CDR2 FQGNSA. The CDR3: CASSSLGSGFTDTQYF. The CDR3 bases are TGTGCCAGCAGCTCCCTGGGGAGCGGATTCACAGATACGCAGTATTTT. Combining the CDR3 with reference TRBV7-2 and TRBJ2-3 gives the whole variable domain GAGVSQSPSNKVTEKGKDVELRCDPISGHTALYWYRQSLGQGLEFLIYFQGNSAPDKSGLPSDRFSAERTGGSVSTLTIQRTQQEDSAVYLCASSSLGSGFTDTQYFGPGTRLTVL.

In its sample, this clonotype was seen a few times. This rearrangement joins TRBV6-1 to TRBJ2-5; 7 bases fit TRBD2. The V segment lost 3 bases and the J segment 2 bases; nucleotides outside the gene matches: 3. The CDR3 totals 14 residues. From germline, CDR1 is MNHNS and CDR2 SASEGT. The CDR3 sequence: CASSDGGGQETQYF. DNA of the CDR3: TGTGCCAGCAGTGATGGGGGGGGGCAAGAGACCCAGTACTTC.

This clonotype is labeled medium-sized. The chain uses TRBV7-2 and TRBJ2-1; maybe TRBD1 (5 bases). Germline lookup yields CDR1 SGHTA and CDR2 FQGNSA. The CDR3 is 13 amino acids. Trimming removed 2 bases from V and 10 bases from J, with 12 bases in between. The CDR3 bases are TGTGCCAGCAGCTTATCCAGGGTATACGAGCAGTTCTTC. This translates into CASSLSRVYEQFF.

Ten or more counts support this clonotype. The J gene is TRBJ2-1, the V gene TRBV11-2, with TRBD1 matching 12 bases. CDR1 is SGHAT, CDR2 FQNNGV, per germline. The CDR3 runs to 17 residues. Trimming cost V 0 bases and J 13 bases; bases outside gene matches: 13. The CDR3 protein is CASSLDARDRGQETQFF. DNA for the CDR3: TGTGCCAGCAGCTTAGATGCCCGGGACAGGGGGCAAGAGACCCAGTTCTTC.

By sample share, this clonotype is medium-sized. The V call is TRBV11-3, the J call TRBJ2-1, with TRBD2 matching 15 bases. The CDR3 is made up of 16 amino acids. CDR1 and CDR2 from the germline V gene are SGHNT and YENEEA. V lost 2 bases, J lost 7 bases, and 3 bases stayed unmatched. The DNA of the CDR3 is TGTGCCAGCAGCTTAATCGGACTAGCGGGAGGGAATGAGCAGTTCTTC. Translating gives CASSLIGLAGGNEQFF. Full variable domain (missing parts from reference TRBV11-3 and TRBJ2-1): EAGVVQSPRYKIIEKKQPVAFWCNPISGHNTLYWYLQNLGQGPELLIRYENEEAVDDSQLPKDRFSAERLKGVDSTLKIQPAELGDSAVYLCASSLIGLAGGNEQFFGPGTRLTVL.

V and J are TRBV12-3 or TRBV12-4 and TRBJ2-1; D gene unclear. V was trimmed by 3 bases and J by 0 bases, leaving 9 bases between them. CDR3 size: 15 residues. In nucleotides, the CDR3 is TGTGCCAGCAGTTTTCGCACATACTCCTACAATGAGCAGTTCTTC. Protein product: CASSFRTYSYNEQFF.

The chain is built from TRBV12-3 or TRBV12-4 and TRBJ2-3; unclear D gene. This CDR3 comprises 12 residues. V lost 5 bases to trimming and J lost 8 bases, with 11 bases between them. CDR3 sequence: CASSVDGSTQYF. CDR3 nucleotide sequence: TGTGCCAGCAGTGTAGACGGTAGTACGCAGTATTTT.

By sample share, this clonotype is medium-sized (0.01 to 0.1%). This chain connects TRBV11-2 to TRBJ2-1; 9 nucleotides agree with TRBD1. This CDR3 comprises 16 residues. CDR1 and CDR2 (germline): SGHAT, FQNNGV. With V trimmed by 3 bases and J by 10 bases, 13 bases remained unmatched. In DNA form, the CDR3 reads TGTGCCAGCAGCTTTCGTTCCGGGACAGGGACCTACGAGCAGTTCTTC. The encoded protein is CASSFRSGTGTYEQFF.

This clonotype was seen many times. The chain uses TRBV12-3 or TRBV12-4 and TRBJ2-3, with D possibly TRBD2 on 6 matching bases. CDR3 length equals 17 residues. Trimming pared 6 bases from V and 0 bases from J, leaving 19 bases between. The DNA for the CDR3 is TGTGCCAGCAGCCTCGGAGGGGTGGGGATTAGCACAGATACGCAGTATTTT. Translating gives CASSLGGVGISTDTQYF.

This clonotype was picked up one time. The CDR3 does not end in the conserved phenylalanine or tryptophan, so this is likely a read error. The chain couples TRBV5-6 to TRBJ2-1, with D possibly TRBD1 on 6 matching bases. The CDR3 is made up of 16 amino acids. Per germline, CDR1 SGHDT and CDR2 YYEEEE. V lost 3 bases and J lost 13, with 26 bases in between. The CDR3 spells CASSSDTQGIQETQFL. CDR3 sequence (DNA): TGTGCCAGCAGCTCAGATACACAGGGTATCCAAGAGACCCAGTTCCTC.

V is TRBV12-3 or TRBV12-4 and J is TRBJ2-1, with D possibly called TRBD1 or TRBD2 (7 bases each). The CDR3 sequence is 16 residues long. Between the trimmed V and J ends, which lost 5 bases and 2 bases, there was a span of 16 bases. The CDR3 loop reads CASSRTGAGPYNEQFF. The CDR3 DNA reads TGTGCCAGCAGTCGGACAGGAGCGGGACCCTACAATGAGCAGTTCTTC.

V and J are TRBV3-1 and TRBJ2-4; D is unresolved. The end of the DNA aligns better with TRBJ2-5, so the J call may be wrong. The CDR3 covers 15 residues. Germline CDR1 LGHDT, CDR2 YNNKEL (reference sequence). CDR3 nucleotides: TGTGCCAGCAGCCGAAGTAGGACCCAACAAGAGACCCAGTACTTC. This codes for CASSRSRTQQETQYF.

V and J are TRBV3-1 and TRBJ2-5; perhaps TRBD1 as D (6 bases). Matching the DNA end better, TRBJ2-7 makes the J call doubtful. The CDR3 loop spans 16 amino acids. Germline assignment: CDR1 LGHDT and CDR2 YNNKEL (reference sequence). CDR3 coding DNA: TGTGCCAGCAGCCAACCCCCGACAGGCCGGGCCACCGAGCAGTACTTC. Amino acid sequence: CASSQPPTGRATEQYF.